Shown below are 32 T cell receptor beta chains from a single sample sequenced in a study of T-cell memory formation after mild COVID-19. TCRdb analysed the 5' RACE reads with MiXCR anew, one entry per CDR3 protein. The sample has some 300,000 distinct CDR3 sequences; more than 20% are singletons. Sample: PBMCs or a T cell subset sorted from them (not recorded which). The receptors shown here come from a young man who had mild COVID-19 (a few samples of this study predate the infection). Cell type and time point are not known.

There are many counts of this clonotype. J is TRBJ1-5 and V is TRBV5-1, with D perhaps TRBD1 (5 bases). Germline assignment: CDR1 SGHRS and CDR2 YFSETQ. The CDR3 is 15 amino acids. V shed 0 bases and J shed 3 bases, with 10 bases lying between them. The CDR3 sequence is CASSLDGGDNQPQHF. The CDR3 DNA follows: TGCGCCAGCAGCTTGGACGGGGGAGACAATCAGCCCCAGCATTTT.

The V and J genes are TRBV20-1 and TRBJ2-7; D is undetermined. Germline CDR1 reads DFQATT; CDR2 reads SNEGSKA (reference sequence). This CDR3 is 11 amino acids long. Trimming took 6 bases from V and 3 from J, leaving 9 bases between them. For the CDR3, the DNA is TGCAGTGCACGGACCCGCTACGAGCAGTACGTC. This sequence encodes CSARTRYEQYV.

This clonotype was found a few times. This CDR3 reads CASSQVAASGNTIYF. The DNA of the CDR3 is TGTGCCAGCAGCCAAGTCGCCGCTTCGGGAAACACCATATATTTT. The V call is TRBV4-2, the J call TRBJ1-3; D remains ambiguous. The germline CDR1 and CDR2 sequences are LGHNA and YNFKEQ. The CDR3 has 15 amino acids. The V end was cut by 1 base, the J end by 4 bases, with 11 bases between.

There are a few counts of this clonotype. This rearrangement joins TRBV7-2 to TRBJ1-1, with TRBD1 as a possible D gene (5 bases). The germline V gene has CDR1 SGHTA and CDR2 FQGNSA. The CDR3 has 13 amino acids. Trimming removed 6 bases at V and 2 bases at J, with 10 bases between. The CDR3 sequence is CASRIGVNTEAFF. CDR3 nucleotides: TGTGCCAGCAGGATAGGGGTCAACACTGAAGCTTTCTTT.

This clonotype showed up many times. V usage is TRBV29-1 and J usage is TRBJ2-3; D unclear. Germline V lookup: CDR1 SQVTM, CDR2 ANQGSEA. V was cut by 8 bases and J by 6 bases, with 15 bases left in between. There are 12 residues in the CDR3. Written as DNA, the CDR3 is TGCAGCTCGACATTTTTGTTGGATACGCAGTATTTT. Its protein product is CSSTFLLDTQYF.

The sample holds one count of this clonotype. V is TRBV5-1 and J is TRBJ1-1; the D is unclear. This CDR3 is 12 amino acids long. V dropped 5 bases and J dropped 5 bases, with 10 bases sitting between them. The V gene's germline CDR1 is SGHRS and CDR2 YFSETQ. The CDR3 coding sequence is TGCGCCAGCAGATTTATGGGGACTGAAGCTTTCTTT. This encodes CASRFMGTEAFF.

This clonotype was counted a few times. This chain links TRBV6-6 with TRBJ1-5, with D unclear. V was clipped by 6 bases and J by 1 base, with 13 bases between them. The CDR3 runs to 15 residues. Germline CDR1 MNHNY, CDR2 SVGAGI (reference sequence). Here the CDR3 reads CASSTFVRSNQPQHF. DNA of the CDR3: TGTGCCAGCAGCACCTTCGTTCGGAGCAATCAGCCCCAGCATTTT.

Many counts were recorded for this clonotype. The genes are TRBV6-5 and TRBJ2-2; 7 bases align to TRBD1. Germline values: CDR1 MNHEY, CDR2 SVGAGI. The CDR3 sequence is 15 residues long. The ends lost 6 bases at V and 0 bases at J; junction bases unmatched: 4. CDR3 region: CASRPGTANTGELFF. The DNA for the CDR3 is TGTGCCAGCAGGCCCGGGACAGCGAACACCGGGGAGCTGTTTTTT.

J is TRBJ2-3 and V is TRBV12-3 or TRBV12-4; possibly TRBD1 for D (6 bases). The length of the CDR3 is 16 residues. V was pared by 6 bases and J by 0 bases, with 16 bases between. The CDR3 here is CASRSDRPPSTDTQYF. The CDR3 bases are TGTGCCAGCAGGTCAGACAGGCCACCTAGCACAGATACGCAGTATTTT.

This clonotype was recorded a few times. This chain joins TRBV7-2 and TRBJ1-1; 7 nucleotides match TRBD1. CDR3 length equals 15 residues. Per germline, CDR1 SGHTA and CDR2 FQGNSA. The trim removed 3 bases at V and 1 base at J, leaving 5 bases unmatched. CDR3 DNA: TGTGCCAGCAGCTTTACAGGGGTTGCGAACACTGAAGCTTTCTTT. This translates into CASSFTGVANTEAFF.

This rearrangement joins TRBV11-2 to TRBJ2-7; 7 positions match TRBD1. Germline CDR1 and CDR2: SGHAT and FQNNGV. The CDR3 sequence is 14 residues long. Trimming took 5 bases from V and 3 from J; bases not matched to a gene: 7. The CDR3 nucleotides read TGTGCCAGCAGCCTGCCGGGACAGCTCTACGAGCAGTACGTC. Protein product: CASSLPGQLYEQYV.

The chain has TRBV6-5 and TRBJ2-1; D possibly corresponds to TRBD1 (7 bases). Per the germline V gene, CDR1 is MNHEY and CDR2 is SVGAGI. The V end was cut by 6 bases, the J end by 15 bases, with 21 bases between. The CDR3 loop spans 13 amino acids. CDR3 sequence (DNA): TGTGCCAGCAGCCCCTGGAGGGGACAGCCAACGTTCTTC. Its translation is CASSPWRGQPTFF.

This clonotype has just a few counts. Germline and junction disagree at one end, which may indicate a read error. The CDR3: CASGSARTRVF. The CDR3 DNA is TGTGCCAGCGGGTCCGCAAGAACGCGGGTCTTT. The genes are TRBV11-2 and TRBJ1-1; the D is unclear. The CDR3 consists of 11 residues. Per the germline V gene, CDR1 is SGHAT and CDR2 is FQNNGV.

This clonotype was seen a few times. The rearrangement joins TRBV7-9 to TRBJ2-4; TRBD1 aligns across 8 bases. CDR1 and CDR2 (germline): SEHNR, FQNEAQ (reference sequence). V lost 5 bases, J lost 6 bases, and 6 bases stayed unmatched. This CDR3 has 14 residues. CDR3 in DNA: TGTGCCAGCAGCCCGACAGGGGATGGAAACATTCAGTACTTC. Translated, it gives CASSPTGDGNIQYF.

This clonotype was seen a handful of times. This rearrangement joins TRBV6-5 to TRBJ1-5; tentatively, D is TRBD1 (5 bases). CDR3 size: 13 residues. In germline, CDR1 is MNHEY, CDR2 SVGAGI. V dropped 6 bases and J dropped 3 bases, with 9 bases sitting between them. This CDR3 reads CASRRGLNQPQHF. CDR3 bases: TGTGCCAGCAGACGGGGCCTCAATCAGCCCCAGCATTTT.

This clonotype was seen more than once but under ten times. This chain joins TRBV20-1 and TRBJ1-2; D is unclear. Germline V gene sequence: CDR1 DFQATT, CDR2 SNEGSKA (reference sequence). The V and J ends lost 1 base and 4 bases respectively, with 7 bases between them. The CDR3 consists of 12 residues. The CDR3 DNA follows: TGCAGTGCTAGAGGTGCACTCTATGGCTACACCTTC. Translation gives CSARGALYGYTF.

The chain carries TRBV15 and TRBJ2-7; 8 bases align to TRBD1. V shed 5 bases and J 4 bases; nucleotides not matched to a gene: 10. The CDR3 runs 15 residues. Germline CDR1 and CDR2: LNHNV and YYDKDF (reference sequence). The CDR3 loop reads CATSGPGQDKYEQYF. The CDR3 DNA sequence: TGTGCCACCAGCGGCCCGGGACAGGACAAATACGAGCAGTACTTC.

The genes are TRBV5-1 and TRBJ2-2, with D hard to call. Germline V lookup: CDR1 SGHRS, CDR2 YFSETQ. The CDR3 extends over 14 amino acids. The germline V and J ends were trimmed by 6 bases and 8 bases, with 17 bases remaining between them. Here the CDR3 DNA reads TGCGCCAGCACCAAAGAGCCCGAACATGGGGAGCTGTTTTTT. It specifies CASTKEPEHGELFF.

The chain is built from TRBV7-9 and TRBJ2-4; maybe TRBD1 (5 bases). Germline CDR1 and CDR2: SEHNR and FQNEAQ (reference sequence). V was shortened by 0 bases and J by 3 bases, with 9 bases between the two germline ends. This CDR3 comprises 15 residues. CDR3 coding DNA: TGTGCCAGCAGCTTAGCGCAGGGATTCAAAAACATTCAGTACTTC. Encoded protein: CASSLAQGFKNIQYF.

CDR3 in amino acids: CATSRPGQPYGYTF. CDR3 coding DNA: TGTGCCACCAGCAGGCCGGGACAGCCGTATGGCTACACCTTC. This sequence joins TRBV15 and TRBJ1-2; 7 bases line up with TRBD1. The V gene's germline CDR1 is LNHNV and CDR2 YYDKDF (reference sequence). V shed 3 bases, J shed 5 bases, and the junction held 6 bases outside the gene matches. The CDR3 runs 14 residues. The full variable domain, its missing parts supplied by reference TRBV15 and TRBJ1-2, is DAMVIQNPRYQVTQFGKPVTLSCSQTLNHNVMYWYQQKSSQAPKLLFHYYDKDFNNEADTPDNFQSRRPNTSFCFLDIRSPGLGDTAMYLCATSRPGQPYGYTFGSGTRLTVV.

The CDR3 bases are TGTGCCAGCAGCTTAGTTGGGGCTTGGGGCTATGGCTACACCTTC. Protein sequence: CASSLVGAWGYGYTF. This chain joins TRBV7-8 and TRBJ1-2, with D perhaps matching TRBD1 (5 bases). Trimming left V 1 base short and J 4 bases short, with 13 bases between. CDR3 size: 15 residues. The germline V gene has CDR1 SGHVS and CDR2 FQNEAQ.

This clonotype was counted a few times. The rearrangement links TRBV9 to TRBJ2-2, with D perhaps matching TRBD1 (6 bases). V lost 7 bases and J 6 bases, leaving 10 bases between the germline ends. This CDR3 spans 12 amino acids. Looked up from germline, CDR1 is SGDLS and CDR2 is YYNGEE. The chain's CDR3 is CASYRDAGELFF. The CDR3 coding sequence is TGTGCCAGCTACAGGGACGCCGGGGAGCTGTTTTTT.

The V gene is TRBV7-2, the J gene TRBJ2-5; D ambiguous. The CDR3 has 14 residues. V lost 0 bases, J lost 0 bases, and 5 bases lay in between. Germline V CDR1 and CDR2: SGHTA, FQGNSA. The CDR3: CASSLALYQETQYF. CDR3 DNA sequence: TGTGCCAGCAGCTTAGCGCTGTACCAAGAGACCCAGTACTTC.

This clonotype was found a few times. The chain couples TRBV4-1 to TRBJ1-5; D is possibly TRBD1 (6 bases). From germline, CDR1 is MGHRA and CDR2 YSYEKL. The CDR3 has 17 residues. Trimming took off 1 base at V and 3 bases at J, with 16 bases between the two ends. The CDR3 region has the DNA TGCGCCAGCAGCCAAGCCCACCCCGGGACACACAATCAGCCCCAGCATTTT. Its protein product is CASSQAHPGTHNQPQHF.

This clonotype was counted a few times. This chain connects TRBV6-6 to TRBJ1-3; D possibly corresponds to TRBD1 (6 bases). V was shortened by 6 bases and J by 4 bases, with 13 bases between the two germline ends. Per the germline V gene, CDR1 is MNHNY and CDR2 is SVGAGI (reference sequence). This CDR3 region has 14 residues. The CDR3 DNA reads TGTGCCAGCAGGCCGGGACACCGAGGAAACACCATATATTTT. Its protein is CASRPGHRGNTIYF.

CDR3 region: CSARRVSGANVLTF. CDR3 sequence (DNA): TGCAGTGCTAGAAGAGTCTCTGGGGCCAACGTCCTGACTTTC. The V and J genes are TRBV20-1 and TRBJ2-6; D call uncertain. The CDR3 extends over 14 amino acids. V lost 2 bases and J 0 bases, leaving 5 bases between the germline ends. The germline V gene has CDR1 DFQATT and CDR2 SNEGSKA (reference sequence).

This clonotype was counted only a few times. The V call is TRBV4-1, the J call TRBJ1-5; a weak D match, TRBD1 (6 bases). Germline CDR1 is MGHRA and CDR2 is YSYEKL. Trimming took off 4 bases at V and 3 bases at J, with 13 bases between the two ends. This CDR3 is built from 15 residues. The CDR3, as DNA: TGCGCCAGCAGCCCCAGGGGTCGTGCCAATCAGCCCCAGCATTTT. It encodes CASSPRGRANQPQHF.

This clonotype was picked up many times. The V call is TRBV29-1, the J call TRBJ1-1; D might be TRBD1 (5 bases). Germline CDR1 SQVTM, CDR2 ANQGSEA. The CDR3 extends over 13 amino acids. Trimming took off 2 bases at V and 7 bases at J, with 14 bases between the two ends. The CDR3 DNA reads TGCAGCGTTGAACCGGGACGGGGGGATGAAGCTTTCTTT. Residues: CSVEPGRGDEAFF.

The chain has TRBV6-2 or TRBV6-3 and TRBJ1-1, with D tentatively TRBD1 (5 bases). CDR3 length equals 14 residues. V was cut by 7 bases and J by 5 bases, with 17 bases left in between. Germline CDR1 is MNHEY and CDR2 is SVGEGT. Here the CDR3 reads CASTPLREKTEAFF. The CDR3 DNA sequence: TGTGCCAGCACCCCTCTCAGGGAAAAAACTGAAGCTTTCTTT.

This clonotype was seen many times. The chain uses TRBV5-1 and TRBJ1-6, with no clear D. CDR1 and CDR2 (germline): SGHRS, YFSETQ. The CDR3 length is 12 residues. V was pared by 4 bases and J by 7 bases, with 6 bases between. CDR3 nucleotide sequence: TGCGCCAGCAGCCTGCCCAATTCACCCCTCCACTTT. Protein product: CASSLPNSPLHF.

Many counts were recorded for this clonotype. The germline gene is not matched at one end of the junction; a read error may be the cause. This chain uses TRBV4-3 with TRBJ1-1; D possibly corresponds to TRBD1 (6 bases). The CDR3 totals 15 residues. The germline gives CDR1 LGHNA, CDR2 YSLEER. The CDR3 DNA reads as TGTGCCAGCAGCCAAGATCGGGGGCCGGGCACTGAAGCTTTCTTT. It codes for CASSQDRGPGTEAFF.

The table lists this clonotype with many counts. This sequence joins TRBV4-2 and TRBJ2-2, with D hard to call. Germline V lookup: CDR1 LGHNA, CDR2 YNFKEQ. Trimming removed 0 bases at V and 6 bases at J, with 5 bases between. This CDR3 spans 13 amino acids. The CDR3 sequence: CASSQDRPGELFF. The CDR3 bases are TGTGCCAGCAGCCAAGACAGGCCCGGGGAGCTGTTTTTT.